This entry lists 29 T cell receptor beta chains sequenced from one sample in a study of CXCR3-negative and CXCR3-positive naive CD8 T cells. Via 5' RACE with UMI labels, TRB cDNA libraries were prepared. TCRdb reprocessed the 5' RACE reads, keeping one entry per CDR3 protein, no DNA. The sample totals about 60,000 distinct CDR3 sequences; its top ten clones hold more than 0.45%. These receptors are not linked to any known antigen. Whole-study findings and limits: Researchers report that CXCR3-positive naive cells carry more hydrophobic TRB CDR3s than CXCR3-negative naive cells.

The sample consisted of naive CXCR3+ CD8+ T cells from blood. Subset indicated: CD45RO-CCR7+CD27+CD95- naive CD8+ T cells expressing CXCR3 (TNR3+). These receptors all come from a human donor in good health. Some clones in this sample may be carry-over from other donors' samples.

CDR3 protein: CASSQGGGGAVGELFF. The chain uses TRBV4-3 and TRBJ2-2; TCRdb's assignment of TRBD2 cannot be checked, as there is no DNA. The germline gives CDR1 LGHNA, CDR2 YSLEER. The CDR3 contains 16 residues.

The V and J genes are TRBV7-9 and TRBJ2-3; with no DNA, the TCRdb D assignment of TRBD2 cannot be verified. Germline V gene lookup returns CDR1 SEHNR and CDR2 FQNEAQ (reference sequence). This CDR3 comprises 12 residues. The CDR3 loop is CASSVEGDTQYF.

The chain combines TRBV10-2 with TRBJ2-1. Per the germline V gene, CDR1 is WSHSY and CDR2 is SAAADI. This CDR3 has 14 residues. The CDR3 reads CASSESVVGNEQFF.

The chain couples TRBV29-1 to TRBJ1-2; without DNA, the TCRdb call of TRBD1 cannot be checked. In germline, CDR1 is SQVTM, CDR2 ANQGSEA. CDR3 size: 11 residues. The chain's CDR3 is CSVGTDYGYTF.

The rearrangement joins TRBV6-6 to TRBJ1-2. CDR3 length: 14 amino acids. Germline V CDR1 and CDR2: MNHNY, SVGAGI (reference sequence). The CDR3 sequence is CASQNWVANYGYTF.

The J gene is TRBJ1-1, the V gene TRBV13; TCRdb picks TRBD1, but there is no DNA to check that call. The CDR3 covers 14 residues. Germline V gene data show CDR1 as PRHDT and CDR2 as FYEKMQ (reference sequence). CDR3 protein: CASTPRGRVTEAFF.

The V call is TRBV6-2 or TRBV6-3, the J call TRBJ1-6. This CDR3 spans 14 amino acids. Germline CDR1 reads MNHEY; CDR2 reads SVGEGT. CDR3 region: CASSYSAANSPLHF.

The chain carries TRBV15 and TRBJ1-1; as DNA is missing, the TRBD1 call by TCRdb cannot be tested. The CDR3 consists of 16 residues. Germline CDR1 reads LNHNV; CDR2 reads YYDKDF (reference sequence). CDR3 region: CATSRALGQGNTEAFF. The full variable domain, completed using reference TRBV15 and TRBJ1-1, is DAMVIQNPRYQVTQFGKPVTLSCSQTLNHNVMYWYQQKSSQAPKLLFHYYDKDFNNEADTPDNFQSRRPNTSFCFLDIRSPGLGDTAMYLCATSRALGQGNTEAFFGQGTRLTVV.

V gene TRBV5-1 combines with J gene TRBJ2-7; TCRdb designates TRBD1, a call that cannot be tested without DNA. Germline V gives CDR1 SGHRS, CDR2 YFSETQ. The CDR3 has 15 residues. The CDR3 loop is CASSLLTGGNYEQYF.

V is TRBV27 and J is TRBJ1-5; TCRdb lists TRBD1, though no DNA is available to test this call. Germline V CDR1 and CDR2: MNHEY, SMNVEV (reference sequence). This CDR3 is 16 amino acids long. The CDR3 region is CASSLTPVGVTEPQHF.

The chain employs TRBV4-2 and TRBJ2-5; TCRdb picks TRBD1, but there is no DNA to check that call. Looked up from germline, CDR1 is LGHNA and CDR2 is YNFKEQ. The CDR3 covers 14 residues. CDR3 residues: CASSQDYREETQYF.

This rearrangement joins TRBV19 to TRBJ2-2. Germline CDR1 reads LNHDA; CDR2 reads SQIVND (reference sequence). This CDR3 contains 13 residues. CDR3 amino acids: CASSMGYAGELFF.

This clonotype is deemed medium-sized (0.01 to 0.1%) by its frequency. V gene TRBV7-7 combines with J gene TRBJ1-5; TCRdb's D call of TRBD1 is untestable without DNA. CDR3 length: 16 amino acids. Germline V CDR1 and CDR2: SSHAT, FNYEAQ (reference sequence). CDR3 sequence reads: CASSPTGTGGNQPQHF.

The chain is built from TRBV4-2 and TRBJ2-7; absent DNA, TCRdb's TRBD1 call cannot be checked. The CDR3 sequence is 16 residues long. Germline CDR1 is LGHNA and CDR2 is YNFKEQ. This CDR3 is CASSQGTVGLAYEQYF.

The chain has TRBV12-3 or TRBV12-4 and TRBJ2-5; the D call from TCRdb, TRBD1, cannot be confirmed without DNA. The CDR3 covers 13 residues. The CDR3 here is CASSLYGGGTQYF.

The chain is built from TRBV12-3 or TRBV12-4 and TRBJ1-5; TCRdb's assignment of TRBD1 cannot be checked, as there is no DNA. The CDR3 contains 15 residues. The CDR3 reads CASSFLRQGNQPQHF.

This chain links TRBV29-1 with TRBJ2-3; as DNA is missing, the TRBD1 call by TCRdb cannot be tested. The CDR3 runs 13 residues. From germline, CDR1 is SQVTM and CDR2 ANQGSEA. The CDR3 here is CSVERENTDTQYF.

The chain links TRBV7-9 to TRBJ1-4. In germline, CDR1 is SEHNR, CDR2 FQNEAQ (reference sequence). The length of the CDR3 is 13 residues. CDR3 loop: CASNDLLNEKLFF.

J is TRBJ2-7 and V is TRBV7-3. CDR1 and CDR2 (germline): SGHTA, FQGTGA. The CDR3 has 13 amino acids. CDR3 in amino acids: CASSLNTAYEQYF.

J is TRBJ2-1 and V is TRBV29-1; checking the TCRdb D call of TRBD2 is not possible without DNA. CDR1 SQVTM and CDR2 ANQGSEA come from the germline V gene. The CDR3 length is 14 residues. The CDR3 sequence is CSVAGTSGTNEQFF.

J is TRBJ1-1 and V is TRBV27; without DNA, the TCRdb call of TRBD1 cannot be checked. The germline CDR1 and CDR2 sequences are MNHEY and SMNVEV (reference sequence). The CDR3 totals 14 residues. CDR3: CASSFGGMNTEAFF.

The V and J genes are TRBV14 and TRBJ1-6; lacking DNA, the TRBD1 call made by TCRdb goes unchecked. The V gene's germline CDR1 is SGHDN and CDR2 FVKESK. There are 15 residues in the CDR3. This CDR3 reads CASSPGTANNSPLHF. The whole variable domain, remainder taken from reference TRBV14 and TRBJ1-6, is EAGVTQFPSHSVIEKGQTVTLRCDPISGHDNLYWYRRVMGKEIKFLLHFVKESKQDESGMPNNRFLAERTGGTYSTLKVQPAELEDSGVYFCASSPGTANNSPLHFGNGTRLTVT.

The chain links TRBV12-2 to TRBJ2-1; TCRdb names TRBD2, which stays unverified in the absence of DNA. TRBV12-2 is shown as a pseudogene. The CDR3 is 16 amino acids. CDR3 amino acids: CASLTLAGSGGNEQFF.

The rearrangement joins TRBV20-1 to TRBJ2-7. This CDR3 is built from 14 residues. The germline V gene has CDR1 DFQATT and CDR2 SNEGSKA (reference sequence). CDR3 residues: CSARGPAGSYEQYF.

The chain combines TRBV27 with TRBJ2-3. Germline values: CDR1 MNHEY, CDR2 SMNVEV (reference sequence). This CDR3 is 12 amino acids long. The CDR3 sequence: CASSRASDTQYF.

The V gene is TRBV20-1, the J gene TRBJ2-1. Per the germline V gene, CDR1 is DFQATT and CDR2 is SNEGSKA (reference sequence). The CDR3 contains 16 residues. CDR3 loop: CSAEQPQSNSYNEQFF.

The chain uses TRBV10-1 and TRBJ1-1; the D gene TCRdb calls, TRBD1, cannot be checked with no DNA. The CDR3 length is 14 residues. Germline assignment: CDR1 WNHNN and CDR2 SYGVQD (reference sequence). CDR3 in amino acids: CASSERRGDTEAFF.

The V gene is TRBV12-5, the J gene TRBJ2-1. This CDR3 spans 13 amino acids. Per the germline V gene, CDR1 is LGHNT and CDR2 is FRNRAP. The CDR3 sequence: CASGLLPYNEQFF.

V usage is TRBV6-5 and J usage is TRBJ1-1; TCRdb lists TRBD1, though no DNA is available to test this call. The germline V gene encodes CDR1 MNHEY and CDR2 SVGAGI. The CDR3 runs to 15 residues. The CDR3 is CASSYKDWGNTEAFF.